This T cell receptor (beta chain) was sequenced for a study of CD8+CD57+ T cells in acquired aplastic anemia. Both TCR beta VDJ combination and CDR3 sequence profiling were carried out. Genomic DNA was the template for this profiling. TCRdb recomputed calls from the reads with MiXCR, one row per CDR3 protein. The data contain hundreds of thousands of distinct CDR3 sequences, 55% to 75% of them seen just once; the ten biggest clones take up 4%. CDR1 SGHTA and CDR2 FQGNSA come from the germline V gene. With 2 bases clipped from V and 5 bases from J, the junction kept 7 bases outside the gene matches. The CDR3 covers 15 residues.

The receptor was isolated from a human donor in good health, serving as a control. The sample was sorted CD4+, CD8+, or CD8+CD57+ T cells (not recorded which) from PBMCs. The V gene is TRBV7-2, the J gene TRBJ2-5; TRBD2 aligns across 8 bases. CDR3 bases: TGTGCCAGCAGCTTATCGGGGGGGCCGGTCGAGACCCAGTACTTC. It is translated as CASSLSGGPVETQYF.